These T cell receptor beta chains were read from a single sample in a study of blood T cell repertoires in COVID-19. Assay: immunoSEQ multiplex PCR; the TCRdb copy retains only in-frame clones and omits some. The sample contains about 170,000 clones, about 86% of which appear only once. The sample consisted of peripheral blood. The receptor set was obtained from a man in his 70s with active or convalescent COVID-19. Both conserved end residues are part of each CDR3. Fields, in order: J gene, V gene, clone size, D gene, CDR3 protein, CDR3 DNA. D genes are given only for firm matches. The listing skips clone size in some rows; elsewhere it reads once, few, many or a size class.

TRBJ1-3,TRBV7-6,-,-,CASSLSSNSGNTIYF,TGTGCCAGCAGCTTAAGCTCGAACTCTGGAAACACCATATATTTT
TRBJ2-5,TRBV11-3,-,-,CASSPDSNQETQYF,TGTGCCAGCAGCCCCGACTCGAACCAAGAGACCCAGTACTTC
TRBJ2-7,TRBV28,-,-,CASSLGEAEQYF,TGTGCCAGCAGTTTGGGGGAGGCCGAGCAGTACTTC
TRBJ2-1,TRBV18,-,TRBD2,CASSPGWTSGRSRSYNEQFF,TGTGCCAGCTCACCAGGGTGGACTAGCGGGAGGTCCCGCTCCTACAATGAGCAGTTCTTC
TRBJ2-7,TRBV9,-,-,CASSSHRDTAYEQYF,TGTGCCAGCAGCTCACACCGGGACACAGCCTACGAGCAGTACTTC
TRBJ2-3,TRBV5-1,-,-,CASSLASAGSTDTQYF,TGCGCCAGCAGCTTGGCATCAGCGGGTAGCACAGATACGCAGTATTTT
TRBJ1-1,TRBV13,-,-,CASSKDYRIEAFF,TGTGCCAGCAGCAAGGACTACCGTATTGAAGCTTTCTTT
TRBJ2-6,TRBV6-2/TRBV6-3,-,-,CASSLRDSGANVLTF,TGTGCCAGCAGCCTACGGGACTCTGGGGCCAACGTCCTGACTTTC
TRBJ2-6,TRBV19,few,TRBD1,CASCPGQGTSGANVLTF,TGTGCCAGTTGTCCGGGACAGGGGACTTCTGGGGCCAACGTCCTGACTTTC
TRBJ1-1,TRBV30,-,-,CAWSGGGKGTTKAFF,TGTGCCTGGAGTGGGGGGGGTAAAGGGACAACGAAAGCTTTCTTT
TRBJ2-6,TRBV6-1,-,-,CASSETGQMFSGANVLTF,TGTGCCAGCAGTGAGACAGGCCAAATGTTCTCTGGGGCCAACGTCCTGACTTTC
TRBJ2-1,TRBV5-5,-,-,CASSLDRVPYNEQFF,TGTGCCAGCAGCTTGGACAGGGTTCCCTACAATGAGCAGTTCTTC
TRBJ2-3,TRBV4-3,-,TRBD2,CASSRSGSTDTQYF,TGCGCCAGCAGCCGTAGCGGGAGCACAGATACGCAGTATTTT
TRBJ1-4,TRBV2,-,-,CASSALWGGGEKLFF,TGTGCCAGCAGCGCTTTATGGGGAGGAGGAGAAAAACTGTTTTTT
TRBJ1-6,TRBV27,many,TRBD1,CASSSGDSLNSPLHF,TGTGCCAGCAGTTCGGGGGACAGCCTAAATTCACCCCTCCACTTT
TRBJ2-5,TRBV5-8,-,TRBD2,CASNRLAGARETQYF,TGTGCCAGCAACCGACTAGCGGGGGCCCGGGAGACCCAGTACTTC
TRBJ2-7,TRBV16,-,-,CASSHRTGKDYTSYEQYF,TGTGCCAGCAGCCATAGAACAGGGAAAGATTATACAAGCTACGAGCAGTACTTC
TRBJ2-7,TRBV28,-,TRBD2,CASRPSGTSGRSEQYF,TGTGCCAGCAGACCCTCCGGGACTAGCGGGAGATCCGAGCAGTACTTC
TRBJ1-1,TRBV6-2/TRBV6-3,-,TRBD1,CASSPRDRGNTEAFF,TGTGCCAGCAGCCCCAGGGACAGGGGGAACACTGAAGCTTTCTTT
TRBJ1-1,TRBV29-1,once,TRBD1,CSVRQGASEAFF,TGCAGCGTTCGACAGGGGGCATCTGAAGCTTTCTTT
TRBJ2-1,TRBV28,-,-,CASSFIAGYEQFF,TGTGCCAGCAGTTTTATCGCGGGGTATGAGCAGTTCTTC
TRBJ1-5,TRBV30,-,-,CAWSRSVNQPQHF,TGTGCCTGGAGTCGGTCGGTAAATCAGCCCCAGCATTTT
TRBJ2-1,TRBV2,-,TRBD2,CASRVASGTNEQFF,TGTGCCAGCAGGGTGGCTAGCGGAACCAATGAGCAGTTCTTC
TRBJ2-7,TRBV21-1,-,-,CASSGGYRTYEQYF,TGTGCCAGCAGCGGGGGGTACAGAACCTACGAGCAGTACTTC
TRBJ2-7,TRBV7-9,-,TRBD1,CASSLLGTGGDEQYF,TGTGCCAGCAGCCTGCTTGGGACAGGGGGTGACGAGCAGTACTTC
TRBJ2-6,TRBV28,-,-,CASRSGGANVLTF,TGTGCCAGCCGTTCGGGGGGGGCCAACGTCCTGACTTTC
TRBJ2-2,TRBV9,-,TRBD2,CASEPGLAAGELFF,TGTGCCAGCGAACCGGGACTAGCGGCCGGGGAGCTGTTTTTT
TRBJ2-1,TRBV5-1,-,-,CASSLGGRDNEQFF,TGCGCCAGCAGCTTGGGGGGGCGGGACAATGAGCAGTTCTTC
TRBJ1-5,TRBV6-2/TRBV6-3,-,-,CASSYDRYSNQPQHF,TGTGCCAGCAGTTACGACAGATATAGCAATCAGCCCCAGCATTTT
TRBJ2-2,TRBV9,-,-,CASSVAGHNTGELFF,TGTGCCAGCAGCGTAGCTGGACACAACACCGGGGAGCTGTTTTTT
TRBJ2-1,TRBV6-2/TRBV6-3,once,TRBD2,CASSYSVGRAVNEQFF,TGTGCCAGCAGTTACTCGGTCGGGAGGGCCGTAAATGAGCAGTTCTTC
TRBJ2-1,TRBV6-4,-,TRBD2,CASSHGLAGRNEQFF,TGTGCCAGCAGTCACGGACTAGCGGGACGCAATGAGCAGTTCTTC
TRBJ1-5,TRBV18,-,-,CASSPDRFSNQPQHF,TGTGCCAGCTCACCTGACAGGTTTAGCAATCAGCCCCAGCATTTT
TRBJ1-5,TRBV25-1,-,-,CASSADYSNQPQHF,TGTGCCAGCAGTGCGGACTATAGCAATCAGCCCCAGCATTTT
TRBJ1-2,TRBV4-3,-,-,CASSQDAGDAFYGYTF,TGCGCCAGCAGCCAAGATGCAGGTGATGCCTTCTATGGCTACACCTTC
TRBJ1-6,TRBV5-1,-,TRBD1,CASSLGTGDSPLHF,TGCGCCAGCAGCTTGGGAACAGGGGATTCACCCCTCCACTTT
TRBJ2-3,TRBV28,-,TRBD2,CATHLAGARDTQYF,TGTGCCACCCATCTAGCGGGAGCGAGAGATACGCAGTATTTT
TRBJ1-2,TRBV21-1,-,-,CASSKAPAEGYGYTF,TGTGCCAGCAGCAAAGCCCCCGCGGAAGGCTATGGCTACACCTTC
TRBJ1-2,TRBV19,-,TRBD1,CASSIGARGHHYGYTF,TGTGCCAGTAGTATTGGGGCCAGGGGGCACCACTATGGCTACACCTTC
TRBJ1-1,TRBV19,few,-,CASSPRGQGLPEAFF,TGTGCCAGTAGCCCCCGGGGCCAGGGGTTACCTGAAGCTTTCTTT